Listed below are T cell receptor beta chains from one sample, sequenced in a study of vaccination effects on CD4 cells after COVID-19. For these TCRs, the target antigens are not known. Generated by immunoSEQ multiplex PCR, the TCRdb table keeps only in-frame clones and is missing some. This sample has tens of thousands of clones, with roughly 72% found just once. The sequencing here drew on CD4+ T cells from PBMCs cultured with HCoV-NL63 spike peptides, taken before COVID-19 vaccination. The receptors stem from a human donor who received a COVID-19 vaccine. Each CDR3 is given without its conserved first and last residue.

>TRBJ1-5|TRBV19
ASKQGGLSNQPQH
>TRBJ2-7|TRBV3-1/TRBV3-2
ASSQVLADEQY
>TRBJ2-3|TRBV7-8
ASSQSELSVEGRY
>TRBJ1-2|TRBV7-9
ASSFGQGIGGYT
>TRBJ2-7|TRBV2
ASSELGQGSSEQY
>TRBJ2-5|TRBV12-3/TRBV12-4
ASRLGRFETQY
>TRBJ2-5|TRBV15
ATSRSGTGGGETQY
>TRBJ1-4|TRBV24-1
ATSDLLGHLF
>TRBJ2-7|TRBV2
ASDGRTDYEQY
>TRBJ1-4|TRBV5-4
ASTDRGVDEKLF
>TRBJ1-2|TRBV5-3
ARSLGGYSYGYT
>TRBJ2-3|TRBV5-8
ASSRTGRVEDTQY
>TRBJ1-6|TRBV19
ASSIFTGGDNSPLH
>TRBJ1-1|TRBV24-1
ATSDWETEAF
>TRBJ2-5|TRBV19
ASSMSSGGRIVTQY
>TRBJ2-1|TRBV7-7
ASSPDRGNYNEQF
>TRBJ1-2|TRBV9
ASSGTGRFSGYT
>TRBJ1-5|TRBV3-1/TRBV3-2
ASSPVGGLDQPQH
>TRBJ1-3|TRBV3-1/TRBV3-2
ASRGTGRSSGNTIY
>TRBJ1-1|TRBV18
ASSPPSIPNTEAF
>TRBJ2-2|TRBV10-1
ASRGQMNTGELF
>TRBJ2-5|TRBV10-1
ASSRAGAVQETQY
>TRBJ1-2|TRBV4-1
ASSQTPNGLLHT
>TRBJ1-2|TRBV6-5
ASSYSRTGGNYGYT
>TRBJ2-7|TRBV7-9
ATGQGGYEQY